This entry describes one TCR beta chain. Germline V lookup: CDR1 SGHDT, CDR2 YYEEEE. Trimming cost V 0 bases and J 6 bases, with 12 bases left between them. This CDR3 is built from 14 residues. This entry comes from a study of blood T cell repertoires in COVID-19. Study information: There were acute and convalescent COVID-19 samples, and they came from the United States, Italy and Spain. PBMCs, B-cell-depleted T cells, or T cells provided the cDNA or gDNA that made up the material.

Original data processing: The authors estimated nucleated cell counts from reference gene primer amplification. Here immunoSEQ multiplex PCR was the method, and the copy in TCRdb shows in-frame clones only, minus some. That table furnishes V, J and clone size, whereas the DNA furnished D and trimming. This table holds some 300,000 clones, about nine tenths found once. This chain joins TRBV5-6 and TRBJ1-1; D remains unclear. The sequencing input was peripheral blood. This clonotype originated in a woman in her twenties or thirties who had recovered from COVID-19. The CDR3 sequence: CASSLVGLGAEAFF. In DNA form, the CDR3 reads TGTGCCAGCAGCTTGGTGGGTTTGGGCGCTGAAGCTTTCTTT.